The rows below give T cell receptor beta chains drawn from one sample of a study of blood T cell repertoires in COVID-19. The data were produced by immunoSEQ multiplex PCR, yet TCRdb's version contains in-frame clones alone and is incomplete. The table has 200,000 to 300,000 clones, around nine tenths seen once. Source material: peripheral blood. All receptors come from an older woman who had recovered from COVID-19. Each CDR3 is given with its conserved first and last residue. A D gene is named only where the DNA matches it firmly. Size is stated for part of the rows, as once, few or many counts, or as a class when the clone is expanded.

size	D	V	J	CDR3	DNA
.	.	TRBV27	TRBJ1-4	CASSLLAGVGSTNEKLFF	TGTGCCAGCAGTTTATTGGCAGGGGTAGGGTCAACTAATGAAAAACTGTTTTTT
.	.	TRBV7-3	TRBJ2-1	CASSHDWDNEQFF	TGTGCCAGCAGCCACGACTGGGACAATGAGCAGTTCTTC
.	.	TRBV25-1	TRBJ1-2	CASSEWGNNYGYTF	TGTGCCAGCAGTGAATGGGGCAATAACTATGGCTACACCTTC
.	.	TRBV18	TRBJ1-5	CASSPNEGDQPQHF	TGTGCCAGCTCACCAAATGAGGGGGATCAGCCCCAGCATTTT
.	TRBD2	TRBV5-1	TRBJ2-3	CASSLEGREGTDTQYF	TGCGCCAGCAGCTTGGAGGGGAGGGAGGGAACAGATACGCAGTATTTT
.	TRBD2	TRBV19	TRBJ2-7	CASSITSGGIYEQYF	TGTGCCAGTAGTATTACTAGCGGGGGAATCTACGAGCAGTACTTC
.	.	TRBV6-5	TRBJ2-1	CASSYRGLSSYNEQFF	TGTGCCAGCAGTTACAGGGGTTTGAGCTCCTACAATGAGCAGTTCTTC
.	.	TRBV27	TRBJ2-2	CASRSQGGTGELFF	TGTGCCAGCAGAAGCCAGGGGGGCACCGGGGAGCTGTTTTTT
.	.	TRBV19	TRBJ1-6	CATPGGSNSPLHF	TGTGCCACCCCCGGAGGGTCTAATTCACCCCTCCACTTT
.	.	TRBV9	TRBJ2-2	CASSALEARNTGELFF	TGTGCCAGCAGCGCCCTTGAGGCTCGCAACACCGGGGAGCTGTTTTTT
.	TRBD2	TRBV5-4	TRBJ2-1	CASSWAGGPYNEQFF	TGTGCCAGCAGCTGGGCGGGGGGTCCCTACAATGAGCAGTTCTTC
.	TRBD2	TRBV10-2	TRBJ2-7	CASSEMGGGYEQYF	TGCGCCAGCAGTGAAATGGGCGGGGGCTACGAGCAGTACTTC
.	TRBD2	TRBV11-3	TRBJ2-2	CASSLDGLAGTGELFF	TGTGCCAGCAGCTTAGATGGACTAGCAGGAACCGGGGAGCTGTTTTTT
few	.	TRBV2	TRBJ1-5	CASRSEGYSNQPQHF	TGTGCCAGCAGATCGGAGGGTTATAGCAATCAGCCCCAGCATTTT
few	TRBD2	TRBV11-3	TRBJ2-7	CASSSASGGYEQYF	TGTGCCAGCAGCTCCGCTAGCGGGGGATACGAGCAGTACTTC
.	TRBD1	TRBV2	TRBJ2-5	CASRDRGLLETQYF	TGTGCCAGCAGAGACAGGGGGCTCTTAGAGACCCAGTACTTC
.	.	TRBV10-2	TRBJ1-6	CASKGLQSPLHF	TGCGCCAGCAAGGGGTTGCAATCACCCCTCCACTTT
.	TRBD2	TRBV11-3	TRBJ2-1	CASSGTFFSGGYNEQFF	TGTGCCAGCAGCGGAACCTTTTTTAGCGGGGGTTACAATGAGCAGTTCTTC
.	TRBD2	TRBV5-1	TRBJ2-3	CASSLDGSGVTDTQYF	TGCGCCAGCAGCTTGGATGGTAGCGGGGTCACAGATACGCAGTATTTT
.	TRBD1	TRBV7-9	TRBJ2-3	CASSPGGGDTQYF	TGTGCCAGCAGCCCAGGGGGCGGAGATACGCAGTATTTT
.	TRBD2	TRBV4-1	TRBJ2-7	CASSRTSAYEQYF	TGCGCCAGCAGCCGGACTAGCGCGTACGAGCAGTACTTC
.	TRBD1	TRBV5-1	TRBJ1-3	CASSTTTGAGNTIYF	TGCGCCAGCAGCACTACTACAGGGGCTGGAAACACCATATATTTT
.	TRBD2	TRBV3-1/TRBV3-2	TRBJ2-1	CASRSAKRGGPNEQFF	TGTGCCAGCAGGTCGGCGAAGCGGGGGGGCCCCAATGAGCAGTTCTTC
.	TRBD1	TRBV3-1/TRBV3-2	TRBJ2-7	CASSLILGQTTYEQYF	TGTGCCAGCAGCCTGATCTTGGGACAGACAACCTACGAGCAGTACTTC
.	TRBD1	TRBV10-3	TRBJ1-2	CAISTGDNYGYTF	TGTGCCATCTCCACAGGGGATAACTATGGCTACACCTTC
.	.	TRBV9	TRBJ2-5	CASSEIGVQETQYF	TGTGCCAGCAGCGAGATAGGGGTCCAGGAGACCCAGTACTTC
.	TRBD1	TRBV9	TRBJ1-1	CASSVNTGTGKAFF	TGTGCCAGCAGCGTCAACACCGGGACAGGGAAGGCTTTCTTT
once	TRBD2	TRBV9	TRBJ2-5	CASSPTGGQETQYF	TGTGCCAGCAGCCCAACGGGGGGGCAAGAGACCCAGTACTTC
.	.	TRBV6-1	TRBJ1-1	CASSGLRGTEAFF	TGTGCCAGCAGTGGGCTGCGGGGCACTGAAGCTTTCTTT
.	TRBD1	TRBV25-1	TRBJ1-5	CASSDETGALHF	TGTGCCAGCAGTGATGAGACAGGGGCTCTGCATTTT
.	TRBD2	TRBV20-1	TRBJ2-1	CSASAPGTRGVDEQFF	TGCAGTGCTAGTGCCCCCGGGACTAGGGGGGTCGATGAGCAGTTCTTC
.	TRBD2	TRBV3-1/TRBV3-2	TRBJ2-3	CASSQAMGGDTQYF	TGTGCCAGCAGCCAAGCGATGGGGGGGGATACGCAGTATTTT
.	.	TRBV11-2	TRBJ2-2	CASSPRTQNTGELFF	TGTGCCAGCAGCCCCCGGACACAGAACACCGGGGAGCTGTTTTTT
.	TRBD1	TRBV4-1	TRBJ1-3	CASSQPQGAENTIYF	TGCGCCAGCAGCCAACCTCAGGGGGCCGAAAACACCATATATTTT
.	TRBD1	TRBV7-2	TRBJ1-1	CASSLTYRGDTEAFF	TGTGCCAGCAGCTTAACCTACAGGGGGGACACTGAAGCTTTCTTT
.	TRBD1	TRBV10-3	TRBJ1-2	CAHAGTGDHGYTF	TGTGCACATGCCGGGACAGGGGACCATGGCTACACCTTC
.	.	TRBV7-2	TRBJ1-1	CASRIADTEAFF	TGTGCCAGCAGAATAGCGGATACTGAAGCTTTCTTT
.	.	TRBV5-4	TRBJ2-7	CASSLGRDSYEQYF	TGTGCCAGCAGCTTGGGCAGGGATTCCTACGAGCAGTACTTC
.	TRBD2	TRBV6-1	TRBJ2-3	CASSERGVSSTDTQYF	TGTGCCAGCAGTGAACGGGGGGTTAGTAGCACAGATACGCAGTATTTT
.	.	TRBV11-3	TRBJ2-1	CASSLGGAVVISEQFF	TGTGCCAGCAGCTTAGGCGGGGCAGTTGTTATCAGTGAGCAGTTCTTC
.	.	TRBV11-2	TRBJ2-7	CASSFTRDRAYEQYF	TGTGCCAGCAGCTTTACCCGGGATCGAGCCTACGAGCAGTACTTC
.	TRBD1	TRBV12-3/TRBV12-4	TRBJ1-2	CASRGQGLGGYTF	TGTGCCAGCAGGGGACAGGGGCTGGGGGGCTACACCTTC
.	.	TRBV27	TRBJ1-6	CASSWRGGNSPLHF	TGTGCCAGCAGTTGGAGAGGTGGGAATTCACCCCTCCACTTT
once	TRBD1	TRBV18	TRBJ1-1	CASSVDRDTEAFF	TGTGCCAGCTCAGTGGACAGGGACACTGAAGCTTTCTTT
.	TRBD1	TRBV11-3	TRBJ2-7	CASSTRDRVTYEQYF	TGTGCCAGCAGCACCCGGGACAGAGTAACCTACGAGCAGTACTTC
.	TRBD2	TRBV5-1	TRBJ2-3	CASSLEAGLAVSTDTQYF	TGCGCCAGCAGCTTGGAAGCCGGACTAGCGGTGAGCACAGATACGCAGTATTTT